This TCR beta chain was captured in a study of shared clonotypes between healthy human individuals. All donors qualified as healthy HIV-negative adults and had experienced no recent acute infections or vaccinations. CDR3 length: 12 amino acids. V lost 9 bases to trimming and J lost 0 bases, with 3 bases between them. CDR1 and CDR2 (germline): MNHEY, SMNVEV (reference sequence). The run depth of the assay was deep. Over several immunoSEQ plates, each subset's genomic DNA was distributed in even portions. Data came from immunoSEQ multiplex PCR; TCRdb stores just in-frame clones and leaves some out. This repertoire shows millions of clones, 90% to 95% found once; its top ten account for around 0.15%.

This sequence was found in a man between 18 and 35 years old in good health. The chain joins TRBV27 to TRBJ2-6; D uncertain. Sequences were obtained from naive CD4+ T cells sorted from blood. The subset was: CD45RA+ positively selected. The CDR3 coding sequence is TGTGCCAGTGGCTCTGGGGCCAACGTCCTGACTTTC. Its translation is CASGSGANVLTF.